The T cell receptor beta chain described here comes from a study of OX40 agonist ivuxolimab in advanced cancers. On the study more broadly: Ivuxolimab, which patients received intravenously every 2 weeks, was dosed at 0.01 to 10 mg/kg. Three partial responders included one hepatocellular carcinoma patient and two cutaneous melanoma patients.

CDR1 and CDR2 from the germline V gene are SGHKS and YYEKEE (reference sequence). Trimming took off 3 bases at V and 4 bases at J, with 20 bases between the two ends. This CDR3 is 16 amino acids long. Only in-frame clones appear in the TCRdb table, and some are missing; sequencing was by immunoSEQ multiplex PCR. Of 75,000 to 80,000 clones listed, about 86% are singletons. To note about this clone: Its specificity is unknown.

Study results and limitations: The study found among the lowest clonal expansion in partial responders at 0.1-3.0 mg/kg.

The gene calls are TRBV5-5 and TRBJ2-7, with a possible D match to TRBD2 (6 bases). The clonotype originates from an adult with an advanced solid tumor such as melanoma, head and neck, liver or kidney cancer. The sample here was CD4+ or CD8+ T cells sorted from blood, taken in a trial of the OX40 agonist ivuxolimab. CDR3 region: CASSSKGVAGRYEQYF. CDR3 sequence (DNA): TGTGCCAGCAGCTCCAAAGGGGTGGCGGGAAGATACGAGCAGTACTTC.